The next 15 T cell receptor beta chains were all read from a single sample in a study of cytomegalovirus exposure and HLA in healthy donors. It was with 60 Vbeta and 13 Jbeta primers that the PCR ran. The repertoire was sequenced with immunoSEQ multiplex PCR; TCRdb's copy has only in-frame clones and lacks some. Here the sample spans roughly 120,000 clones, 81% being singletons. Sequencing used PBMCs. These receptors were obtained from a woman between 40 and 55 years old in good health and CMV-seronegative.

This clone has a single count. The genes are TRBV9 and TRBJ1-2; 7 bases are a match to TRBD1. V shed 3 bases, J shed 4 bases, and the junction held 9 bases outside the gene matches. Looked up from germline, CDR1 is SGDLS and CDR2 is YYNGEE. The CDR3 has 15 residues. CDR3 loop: CASSAGQAYFYGYTF. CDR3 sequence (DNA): TGTGCCAGCAGCGCCGGACAGGCCTATTTCTATGGCTACACCTTC.

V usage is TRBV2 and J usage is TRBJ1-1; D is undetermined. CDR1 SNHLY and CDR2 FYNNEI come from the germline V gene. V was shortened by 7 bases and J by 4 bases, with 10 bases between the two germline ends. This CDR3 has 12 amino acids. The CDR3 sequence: CASTVASTEAFF. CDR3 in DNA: TGTGCCAGCACCGTTGCCAGCACTGAAGCTTTCTTT. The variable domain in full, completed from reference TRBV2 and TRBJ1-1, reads EPEVTQTPSHQVTQMGQEVILRCVPISNHLYFYWYRQILGQKVEFLVSFYNNEISEKSEIFDDQFSVERPDGSNFTLKIRSTKLEDSAMYFCASTVASTEAFFGQGTRLTVV.

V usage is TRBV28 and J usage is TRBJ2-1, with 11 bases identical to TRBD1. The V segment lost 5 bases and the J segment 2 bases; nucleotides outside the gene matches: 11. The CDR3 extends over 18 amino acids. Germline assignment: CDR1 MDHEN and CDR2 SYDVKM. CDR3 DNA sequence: TGTGCCAGCAGTCCATTTCCGGGACAGGGGGGAACCTACAATGAGCAGTTCTTC. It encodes CASSPFPGQGGTYNEQFF.

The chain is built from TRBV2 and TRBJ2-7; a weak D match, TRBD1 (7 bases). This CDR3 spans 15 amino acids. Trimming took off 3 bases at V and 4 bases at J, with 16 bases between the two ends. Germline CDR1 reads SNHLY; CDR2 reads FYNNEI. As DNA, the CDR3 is TGTGCCAGCAGTGAGGGCAGGGGGAGGTCGTACGAGCAGTACTTC. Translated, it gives CASSEGRGRSYEQYF.

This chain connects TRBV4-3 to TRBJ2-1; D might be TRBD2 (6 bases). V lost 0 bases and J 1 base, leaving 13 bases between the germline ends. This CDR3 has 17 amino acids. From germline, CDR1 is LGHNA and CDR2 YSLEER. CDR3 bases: TGCGCCAGCAGCCAAGATCCAGGAGGGCTGTCCTACAATGAGCAGTTCTTC. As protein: CASSQDPGGLSYNEQFF.

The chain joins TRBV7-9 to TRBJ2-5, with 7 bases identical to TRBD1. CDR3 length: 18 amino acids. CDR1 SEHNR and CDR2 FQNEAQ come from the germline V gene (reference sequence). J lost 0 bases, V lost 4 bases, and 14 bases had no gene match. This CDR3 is CASSYNRDSRGYQETQYF. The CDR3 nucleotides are TGTGCCAGCAGCTACAACCGTGATAGCAGGGGGTACCAAGAGACCCAGTACTTC. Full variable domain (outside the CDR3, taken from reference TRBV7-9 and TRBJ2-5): DTGVSQNPRHKITKRGQNVTFRCDPISEHNRLYWYRQTLGQGPEFLTYFQNEAQLEKSRLLSDRFSAERPKGSFSTLEIQRTEQGDSAMYLCASSYNRDSRGYQETQYFGPGTRLLVL.

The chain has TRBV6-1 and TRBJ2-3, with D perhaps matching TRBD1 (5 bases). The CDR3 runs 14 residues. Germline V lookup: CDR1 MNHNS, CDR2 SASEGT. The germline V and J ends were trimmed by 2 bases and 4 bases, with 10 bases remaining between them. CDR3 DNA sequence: TGTGCCAGCAGTGAACGGGTGGGGCCAGATACGCAGTATTTT. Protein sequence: CASSERVGPDTQYF.

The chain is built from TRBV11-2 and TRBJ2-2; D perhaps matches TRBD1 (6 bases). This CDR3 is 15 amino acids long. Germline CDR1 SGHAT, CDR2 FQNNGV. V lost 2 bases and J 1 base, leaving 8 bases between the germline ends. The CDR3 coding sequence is TGTGCCAGCAGCTTAAGCAGGGGGAACACCGGGGAGCTGTTTTTT. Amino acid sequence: CASSLSRGNTGELFF.

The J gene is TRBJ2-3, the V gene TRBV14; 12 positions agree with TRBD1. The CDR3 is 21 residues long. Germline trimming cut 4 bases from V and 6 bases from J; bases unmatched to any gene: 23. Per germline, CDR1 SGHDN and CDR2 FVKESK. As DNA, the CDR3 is TGTGCCAGCAGCCCGTTTCACCGGGACAGGGGGCGCGAGGACCTTGTGGATACGCAGTATTTT. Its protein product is CASSPFHRDRGREDLVDTQYF.

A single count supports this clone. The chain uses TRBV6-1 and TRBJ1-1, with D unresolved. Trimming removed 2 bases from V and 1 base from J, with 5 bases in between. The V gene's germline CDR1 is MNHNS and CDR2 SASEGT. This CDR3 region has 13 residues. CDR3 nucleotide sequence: TGTGCCAGCAGTGAACGAGGGAACACTGAAGCTTTCTTT. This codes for CASSERGNTEAFF.

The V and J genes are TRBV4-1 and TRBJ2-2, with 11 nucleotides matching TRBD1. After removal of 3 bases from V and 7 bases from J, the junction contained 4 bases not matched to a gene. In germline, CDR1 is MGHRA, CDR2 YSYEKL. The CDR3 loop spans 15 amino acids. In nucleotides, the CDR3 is TGCGCCAGCAGCCAGGCGGGACAGGGGGGCGGGGAGCTGTTTTTT. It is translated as CASSQAGQGGGELFF.

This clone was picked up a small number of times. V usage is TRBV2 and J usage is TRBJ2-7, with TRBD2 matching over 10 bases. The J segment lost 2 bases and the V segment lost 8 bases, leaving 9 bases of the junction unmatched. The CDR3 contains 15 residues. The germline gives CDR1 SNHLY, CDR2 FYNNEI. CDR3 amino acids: CASGISGGITYEQYF. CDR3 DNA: TGTGCCAGCGGGATTAGCGGGGGGATCACCTACGAGCAGTACTTC.

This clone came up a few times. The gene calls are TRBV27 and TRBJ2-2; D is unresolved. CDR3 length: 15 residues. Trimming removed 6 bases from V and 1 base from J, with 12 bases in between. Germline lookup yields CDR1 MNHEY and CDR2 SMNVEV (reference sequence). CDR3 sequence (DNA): TGTGCCAGCAGAGAACAGATTTTGAACACCGGGGAGCTGTTTTTT. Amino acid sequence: CASREQILNTGELFF.

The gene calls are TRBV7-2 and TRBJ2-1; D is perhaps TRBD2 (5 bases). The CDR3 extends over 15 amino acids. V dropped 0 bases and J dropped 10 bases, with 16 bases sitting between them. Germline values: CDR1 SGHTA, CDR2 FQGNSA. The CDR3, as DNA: TGTGCCAGCAGCTTAGCCGGGATTCTCAGGTGGGAGCAGTTCTTC. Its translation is CASSLAGILRWEQFF.

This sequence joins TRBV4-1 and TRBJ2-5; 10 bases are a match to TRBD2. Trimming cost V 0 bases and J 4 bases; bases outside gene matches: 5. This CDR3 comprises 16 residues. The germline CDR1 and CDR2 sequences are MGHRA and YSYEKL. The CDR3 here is CASSQDIAGGSETQYF. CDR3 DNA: TGCGCCAGCAGCCAAGATATAGCGGGAGGATCAGAGACCCAGTACTTC.